This TCR beta chain was recorded in a study of beta chain features in type 1 diabetes (dated by TCRdb to the late 2010s). Study-wide context: Patients and healthy donors did not differ in mean age, gender distribution, total cell number or subset yield. The study compared TCRB repertoires of sorted circulating CD4+ T cell subsets between recently diagnosed type 1 diabetes patients and matched healthy donors. A total of roughly 98,000,000 sorted cells were examined across all samples, and a strong correlation was observed between cell number per subset and RNA yield. Regulatory and stem cell-like memory subsets were isolated from only 8 patients and about eight healthy donors, whereas naive and central memory subsets came from all 30 or so donors.

The germline V gene provides CDR1 SGHTA and CDR2 FQGNSA. The CDR3, cysteine through phenylalanine, is 13 amino acids long. Only CDR3 DNA is held: 39 bases, read in frame from base 1. V drops 1 base and J drops 8 bases, leaving 10 bases in between. The table lists this clone with a few counts. Its antigen remains unidentified. Qualities for individual bases were not recorded, and no much larger clone is one base off. From each donor, a single peripheral blood sample of 100 to 150 mL on average was drawn into heparinised tubes. Naive, central memory, regulatory and stem cell-like memory CD4+ T cells were sorted on a BD FACSAria II using a panel including CD45RO, CCR7, CD25, CD127, CD95 and CD27. Every sorted population had a purity above 95%. PBMCs were isolated immediately by Lymphoprep density gradient centrifugation and stained directly without culture. So that batch effects would be minimized, each experiment stained and sorted samples in pairs, pairing one healthy donor with one patient.

The entire isolated RNA was reverse transcribed using the High Capacity cDNA Reverse Transcription Kit, and thus expressed TCRB transcripts were sequenced. Naive, central memory and regulatory T cell samples underwent deep immunoSEQ sequencing, averaging around 3.9 million total reads per sample. Sorted cells were lysed in RLT buffer and RNA was extracted with DNase-treated RNeasy Micro or Mini kits, depending on cell number. Each cell subset was processed on its own to prevent cross-contamination, while patient and healthy donor samples were processed together. TCRB sequences were amplified from cDNA with the immunoSEQ multiplex PCR, producing 87-bp fragments spanning the CDR3 region. Amplicons were sequenced on the Illumina HiSeq platform. Concerning the study's data processing: Synthetic template baselines were used to correct PCR bias computationally, reads within Hamming distance 2 were collapsed together, and singletons that could not be merged were discarded. Reads were aligned to IMGT to assign V, D and J genes, CDR3 length, and insertions or deletions at six rearrangement sites. Within each subset, clonotype counts were normalized to the number of sorted cells before true diversity and Gini coefficients were calculated with the tcR R package. The overlap coefficient, calculated on TCRB nucleotide sequences, was used to quantify repertoire sharing. TCRdb took over this immuneACCESS table, retaining in-frame rearrangements with V and J assigned. Such tables are incomplete; in checked studies, under half of the missing clones stem from an unresolved V gene, and the remainder is unexplained. The V and J calls and clone size come from that table; D and trimming were worked out from the DNA. The sample data list fewer than 400,000 clones, and roughly 8.8% of these were observed just once. The top ten clones comprise 1% of the sample.

Study-wide findings and limitations: A moderate but significant shortening of TCRB CDR3 length was observed in type 1 diabetes patients in all four CD4+ subsets. The naive, central memory and regulatory TCRB repertoires appeared to resemble one another more closely among patients than among healthy donors. PCR might favor shorter templates, but patient and control samples were amplified and corrected together, so any skew would affect both groups equally. HLA sub-analyses involved small numbers of individuals, so any influence of HLA type on TCRB rearrangement remained unresolved. Sequencing cDNA rather than genomic DNA could over-represent highly expressing activated cells, although activation and CD3 levels did not differ between groups. At VDJ recombination sites, type 1 diabetes patients had fewer insertions and more deleted nucleotides, which implies abnormalities in thymic rearrangement.

This receptor was obtained from a man aged 25-40 years with type 1 diabetes. Sequenced: central memory CD4+ T cells from blood. The chain is made from TRBV7-2 and TRBJ2-3, with the D gene not clear enough to name. The sequenced DNA is TGTGCCAGCAGCTTAGTGACGTTGGGTACGCAGTATTTT. It encodes CASSLVTLGTQYF. Beyond the CDR3, the reference TRBV7-2 and TRBJ2-3 genes provide the residues; the full variable domain reads: GAGVSQSPSNKVTEKGKDVELRCDPISGHTALYWYRQSLGQGLEFLIYFQGNSAPDKSGLPSDRFSAERTGGSVSTLTIQRTQQEDSAVYLCASSLVTLGTQYFGPGTRLTVL.